This T cell receptor beta chain was identified during a study of T cell repertoires in cytomegalovirus infection. Study summary: TCR beta signatures that were public indicated CMV infection and matching HLA type. Study results and limitations: In two of eight donors, the top clonotype was HLA-C-restricted CMV-specific.

The germline V gene encodes CDR1 SGHDN and CDR2 FVKESK. The CDR3 is 16 residues long. V dropped 4 bases and J dropped 2; count of bases not matched to a gene: 9. As regards this clonotype: Its cognate antigen is unknown.

TCRdb passed the reads through MiXCR, listing each CDR3 protein once. This table holds some 170,000 distinct CDR3 sequences, about 15% found once. This chain joins TRBV14 and TRBJ2-3; 7 bases agree with TRBD1. Sequencing was done on a sample of CD8+ T cells from PBMCs. This TCR was recovered from a human donor in good health (CMV status not recorded). Some clones in this sample may be carry-over from other donors' samples. The DNA for the CDR3 is TGTGCCAGCAGCCCTACAGACAGGGACGACACAGATACGCAGTATTTT. The encoded protein is CASSPTDRDDTDTQYF.